The present TCR beta chain was sequenced within a study of identical twins (dated by TCRdb to 2016 to 2017). Looking at the study overall: To test whether fetal clonotypes persist, the study used deep sequencing on TCR alpha and beta repertoires from monozygotic twins, unrelated adults of various ages, and cord blood. To rule out contamination, the twin experiments were replicated at different times with different library preparation protocols. What the research found in general, with its limitations: In beta out-of-frame sequences, excess twin sharing was weaker, because having fewer shared sequences lowered the signal-to-noise ratio. Because the same donors could not be followed over many years, the conclusions depended on cross-sectional statistical analysis. Out-of-frame TCR alpha sharing in monozygotic twins was systematically underestimated by recombination models, whereas sharing between unrelated individuals was in agreement with the recombination models. Zero-insertion analyses could be partly confounded by invariant T cells such as MAIT and iNKT, although diverse VJ usage argued against such confounding for most clonotypes. Fewer insertions were carried by abundant cord blood beta clonotypes; a weaker similar trend was observed in young adult naive repertoires, while no such trend was observed in memory repertoires. Compared with coincidental sharing between unrelated individuals, an excess of low generation-probability sequences was observed among out-of-frame TCR alpha sequences shared between twins.

Libraries were constructed by 5' RACE. Data came from an Illumina HiSeq 2000. A universal primer binding site was introduced by template switching, and a unique molecular identifier was present in the final cDNA, enabling accurate counting of TCR cDNA molecules. First-strand cDNA for TCR alpha and beta chains was synthesized from specific primers in the conserved constant-segment region. To control for contamination, every cDNA library carried two barcodes: a SMART-Mk sample barcode plus Illumina barcodes. TruSeq adapter sequences along with Illumina sample barcodes were introduced in two successive PCR steps. The Illumina HiSeq platform was used with custom primers to sequence TCR alpha and beta cDNA libraries. As for how the authors treated the data: MiGEC was used to process raw reads and extract unique molecular identifiers, and MiXCR was used to find CDR3 positions. For each individual, recombination models were inferred using an EM algorithm with the repgenHMM and IGoR tools. Shared clonotypes were analyzed with the tcR package in R, and sharing was normalized by the product of cloneset sizes. Out-of-frame nonproductive sequences were analyzed to study raw recombination free of thymic and clonal selection effects. TCRdb trimmed public reads at Q25 via fastp, called clones via MiXCR and kept in-frame beta chains. Merged by CDR3 protein, the rows form single entries marked with the most common genes and DNA. TCRdb, rather than the study authors, made the V and J calls. Here the sample has about 190,000 distinct CDR3 sequences; roughly 15% occur a single time. Roughly two fifths of the sample belongs to the ten largest clones.

The germline V gene encodes CDR1 DFQATT and CDR2 SNEGSKA (reference sequence). The CDR3 runs 13 amino acids, cysteine and phenylalanine included. Only CDR3 DNA is held: 39 bases, read in frame from base 1. Clipping removes 7 bases from V and 2 bases from J, with 7 as the unmatched junction base count. A word on this clonotype: Its recognized antigen is unknown. No per-base quality is available; no much larger clone lies one base away.

Only healthy Caucasian donors were included. Three pairs of female monozygotic twins, all aged about 18 to 30 years, were included in the twin cohort. Positive isolation kits from Invitrogen were used to isolate CD4+ and CD8+ T cell populations. These sequences were also reported in another study, on T cells expressing NK-cell markers. Looking at the second paper: Three sorted T-cell subsets (CD3+CD56+NKG2C+, CD3+CD56+NKG2C- and CD3+CD56-NKG2C+) from several donors had their TCR beta-chain repertoires profiled. Among the eight sequenced donors, seven were HCMV-seropositive and one was HCMV-seronegative. In several experiments an anti-gammadeltaTCR antibody was added to restrict sorting to alphabetaTCR-expressing T cells. In several donors, the dominant CD3+CD56+NKG2C+ clonotypes were found to rank among the top 10 CD8+ clonotypes and to make up roughly 1.0-7.5% of CD8+ T cells. Those dominant clonotypes were again the most abundant among CD3+CD56-NKG2C+ cells in a few donors, at roughly 25-60.1%. Whether the expanded NKG2C-expressing T cell clones were specific for HCMV antigens remained unclear. The eight sequenced donors were randomly selected healthy volunteers, three men and five women. A commercial ELISA kit detecting HCMV-specific IgG in serum was used to determine HCMV serostatus. MIGEC was used to demultiplex reads and group the reads by UMI, and MiTCR was used to assemble and quantify clonotypes. Only TCR cDNA sequences supported by at least two reads were kept to exclude erroneous sequences. Downstream repertoire analysis used the tcR package, and clonotypes were matched across fractions by CDR3 nucleotide sequence plus V segment. VDJmatch was used to annotate antigen specificity against VDJdb, with one amino acid substitution in CDR3 allowed.

The chain is assembled from TRBV20-1 and TRBJ2-7, with 8 middle bases fitting TRBD2. This TCR derives from a woman under 30 in good health. Sequencing input: CD8+ T cells sorted from blood. CDR3 protein: CSVETSAPYEQYF. The base sequence is TGCAGTGTTGAGACTAGCGCTCCCTACGAGCAGTACTTC.